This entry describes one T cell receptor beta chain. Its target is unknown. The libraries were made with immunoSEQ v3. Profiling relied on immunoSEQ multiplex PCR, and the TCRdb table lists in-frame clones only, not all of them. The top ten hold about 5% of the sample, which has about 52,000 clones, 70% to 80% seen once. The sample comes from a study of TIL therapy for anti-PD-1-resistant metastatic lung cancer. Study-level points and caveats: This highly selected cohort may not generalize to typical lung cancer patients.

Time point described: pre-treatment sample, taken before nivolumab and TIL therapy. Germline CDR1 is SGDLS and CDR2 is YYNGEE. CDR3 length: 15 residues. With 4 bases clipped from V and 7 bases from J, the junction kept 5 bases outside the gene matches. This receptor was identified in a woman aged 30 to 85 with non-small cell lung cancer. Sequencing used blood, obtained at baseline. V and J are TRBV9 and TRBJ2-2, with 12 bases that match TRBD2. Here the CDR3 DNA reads TGTGCCAGCAGCCGGACTAGCGGGGAGCACGGGGAGCTGTTTTTT. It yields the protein CASSRTSGEHGELFF.